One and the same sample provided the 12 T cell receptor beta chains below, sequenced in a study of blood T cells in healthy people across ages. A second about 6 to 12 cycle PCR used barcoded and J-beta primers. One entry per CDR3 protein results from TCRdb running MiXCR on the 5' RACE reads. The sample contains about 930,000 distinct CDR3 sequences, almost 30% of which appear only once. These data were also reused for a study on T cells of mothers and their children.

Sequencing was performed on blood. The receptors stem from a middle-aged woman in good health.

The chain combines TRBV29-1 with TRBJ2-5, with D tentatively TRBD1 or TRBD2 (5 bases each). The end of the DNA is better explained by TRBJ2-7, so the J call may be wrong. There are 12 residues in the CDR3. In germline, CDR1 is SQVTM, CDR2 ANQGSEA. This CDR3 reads CSVEEVGDEQYF. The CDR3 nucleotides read TGCAGCGTTGAAGAAGTGGGGGACGAGCAGTACTTC.

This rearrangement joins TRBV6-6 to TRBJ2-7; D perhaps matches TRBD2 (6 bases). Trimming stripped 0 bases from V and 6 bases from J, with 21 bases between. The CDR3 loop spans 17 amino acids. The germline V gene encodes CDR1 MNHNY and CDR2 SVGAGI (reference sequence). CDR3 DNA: TGTGCCAGCAGTTACTCATCAAACGGGATTTTAGCGGTCGAGCAGTACTTC. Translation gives CASSYSSNGILAVEQYF.

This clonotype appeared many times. The CDR3, as DNA: TGTGCCAGCAGTTTAGCATACGGGCAGGACAGGAATGAAAAACTGTTTTTT. It codes for CASSLAYGQDRNEKLFF. The J gene is TRBJ1-4, the V gene TRBV12-3 or TRBV12-4, with 7 bases identical to TRBD1. V gave up 0 bases and J gave up 5 bases; unmatched junction bases: 9. The CDR3 consists of 17 residues.

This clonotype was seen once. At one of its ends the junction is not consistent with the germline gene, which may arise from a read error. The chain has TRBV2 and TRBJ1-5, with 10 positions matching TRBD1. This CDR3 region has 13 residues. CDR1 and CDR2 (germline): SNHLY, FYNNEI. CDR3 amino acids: CANSGTGAQPQHF. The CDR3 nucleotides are TGTGCCAACAGTGGGACAGGGGCTCAGCCCCAGCATTTT.

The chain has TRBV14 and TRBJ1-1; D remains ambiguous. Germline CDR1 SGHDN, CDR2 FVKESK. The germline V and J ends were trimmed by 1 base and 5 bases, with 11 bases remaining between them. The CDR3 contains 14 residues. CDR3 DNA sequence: TGTGCCAGCAGCCAAGGAAGTATAACGACTGAAGCTTTCTTT. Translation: CASSQGSITTEAFF.

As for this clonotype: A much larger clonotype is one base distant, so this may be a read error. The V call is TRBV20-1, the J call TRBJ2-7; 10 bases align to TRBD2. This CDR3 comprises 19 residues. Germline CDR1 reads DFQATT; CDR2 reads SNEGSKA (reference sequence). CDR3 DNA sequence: TGCGGTGCTAGATTCGGTGGCCGTAGCGGGGGGTTCAGCTCCTACGAGCAGTACTTC. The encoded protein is CGARFGGRSGGFSSYEQYF.

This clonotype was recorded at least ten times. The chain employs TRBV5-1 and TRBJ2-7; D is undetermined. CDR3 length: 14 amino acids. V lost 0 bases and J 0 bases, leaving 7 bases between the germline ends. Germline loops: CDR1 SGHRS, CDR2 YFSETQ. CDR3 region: CASSLAAISYEQYF. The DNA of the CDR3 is TGCGCCAGCAGCTTGGCAGCTATCTCCTACGAGCAGTACTTC.

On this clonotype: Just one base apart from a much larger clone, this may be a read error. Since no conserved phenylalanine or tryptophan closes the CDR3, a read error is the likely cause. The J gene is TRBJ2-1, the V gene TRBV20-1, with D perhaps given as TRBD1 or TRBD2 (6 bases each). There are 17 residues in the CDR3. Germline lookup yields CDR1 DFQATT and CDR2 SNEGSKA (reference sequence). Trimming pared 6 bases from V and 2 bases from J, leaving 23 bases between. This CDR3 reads CSASGALQGGAYNEQFV. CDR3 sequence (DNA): TGCAGTGCCTCGGGGGCCCTTCAGGGCGGGGCCTACAATGAGCAGTTCGTC.

This chain's CDR3 is CASSLSLARDTEAFF. Written as DNA, the CDR3 is TGCGCCAGCAGCTTAAGTCTTGCCCGGGACACTGAAGCTTTCTTT. This chain joins TRBV5-1 and TRBJ1-1; D unresolved. The germline CDR1 and CDR2 sequences are SGHRS and YFSETQ. The CDR3 sequence is 15 residues long. V dropped 2 bases and J dropped 3 bases, with 14 bases sitting between them. The entire variable domain, with the rest obtained from reference TRBV5-1 and TRBJ1-1, is as follows: KAGVTQTPRYLIKTRGQQVTLSCSPISGHRSVSWYQQTPGQGLQFLFEYFSETQRNKGNFPGRFSGRQFSNSRSEMNVSTLELGDSALYLCASSLSLARDTEAFFGQGTRLTVV.

CDR3 DNA: TGCAGTGCTAAGGAGCACTCGGCGGCAGATACGCAGTATTTT. Protein product: CSAKEHSAADTQYF. J is TRBJ2-3 and V is TRBV20-1; no definite D call. The CDR3 consists of 14 residues. CDR1 and CDR2 (germline): DFQATT, SNEGSKA (reference sequence). Trimming removed 4 bases from V and 4 bases from J, with 15 bases in between.

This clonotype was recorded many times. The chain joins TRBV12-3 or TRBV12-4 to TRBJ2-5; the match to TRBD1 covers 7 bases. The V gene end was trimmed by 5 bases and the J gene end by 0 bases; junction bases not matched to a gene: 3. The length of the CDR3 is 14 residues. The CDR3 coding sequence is TGTGCCAGCAGTGCCACAGGGGACCAAGAGACCCAGTACTTC. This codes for CASSATGDQETQYF.

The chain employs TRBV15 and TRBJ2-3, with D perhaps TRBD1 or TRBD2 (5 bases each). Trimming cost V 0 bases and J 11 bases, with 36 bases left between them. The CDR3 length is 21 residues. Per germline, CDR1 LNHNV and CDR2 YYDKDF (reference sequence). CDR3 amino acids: CATSRDSIFRARLGALNEQYF. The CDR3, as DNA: TGTGCCACCAGCAGAGATTCGATATTTCGCGCAAGGCTCGGGGCCCTCAATGAGCAGTATTTT.